Below are 30 T cell receptor beta chains sequenced from a single sample in a study of PD-1 blockade in classical Hodgkin lymphoma. Time point indicated: cycle 4 day 1 (C4D1), after less than 7 weeks of nivolumab. Every single patient, without exception, relapsed after autologous stem cell transplantation, and brentuximab vedotin exposure varied. Libraries were prepared by immunoSEQ multiplex PCR; TCRdb keeps only in-frame clonotypes and omits some of them. The profile shows fewer than 95,000 clones, 75% to 85% of them singletons. The sample in question was peripheral blood mononuclear cells (PBMCs), obtained before the fourth cycle of nivolumab. These receptors were collected from a human donor with classical Hodgkin lymphoma.

This clone was seen just once. This chain's CDR3 is CASSHRGLLNTEAFF. As DNA, the CDR3 is TGTGCCAGCAGTCACAGGGGGTTGCTGAACACTGAAGCTTTCTTT. J is TRBJ1-1 and V is TRBV6-7, with 8 bases fitting TRBD1. TRBV6-7 is an open reading frame whose function is uncertain. The V and J ends lost 5 bases and 0 bases, in that order; junction bases with no gene match: 5. CDR3 size: 15 residues.

The gene calls are TRBV7-6 and TRBJ2-7; no clear D gene. Trimming stripped 5 bases from V and 1 base from J, with 9 bases between. The CDR3 has 13 amino acids. Germline CDR1 and CDR2: SGHVS and FNYEAQ. The CDR3 DNA is TGTGCCAGCAGCCATGGCCGGTCCTACGAGCAGTACTTC. Translating gives CASSHGRSYEQYF.

V usage is TRBV27 and J usage is TRBJ2-5; possibly TRBD2 for D (7 bases). The CDR3 length is 17 residues. V shed 6 bases and J shed 0 bases, with 20 bases lying between them. Germline CDR1 reads MNHEY; CDR2 reads SMNVEV (reference sequence). The CDR3 spells CASSVRGASNYQETQYF. The CDR3 nucleotides read TGTGCCAGCAGCGTTCGGGGGGCGAGCAATTACCAAGAGACCCAGTACTTC.

A single count supports this clone. The chain links TRBV28 to TRBJ1-5; unclear D gene. CDR1 is MDHEN, CDR2 SYDVKM, per germline. The V end was cut by 6 bases, the J end by 2 bases, with 17 bases between. The CDR3 has 16 residues. The CDR3 DNA reads as TGTGCCAGCAGGAACACCCCTTTAAGGGGCAATCAGCCCCAGCATTTT. Protein sequence: CASRNTPLRGNQPQHF. The variable domain in full, with the rest retrieved from reference TRBV28 and TRBJ1-5, is DVKVTQSSRYLVKRTGEKVFLECVQDMDHENMFWYRQDPGLGLRLIYFSYDVKMKEKGDIPEGYSVSREKKERFSLILESASTNQTSMYLCASRNTPLRGNQPQHFGDGTRLSIL.

This rearrangement joins TRBV18 to TRBJ1-2, with 7 bases matching TRBD1. Germline V gene sequence: CDR1 KGHSH, CDR2 LQKENI. There are 13 residues in the CDR3. V lost 3 bases, J lost 6 bases, and 4 bases stayed unmatched. The CDR3 DNA sequence: TGTGCCAGCTCACCTGACAGGGTTCATGGCTACACCTTC. This codes for CASSPDRVHGYTF.

The chain uses TRBV7-2 and TRBJ1-2, with unresolved D. Germline V gene sequence: CDR1 SGHTA, CDR2 FQGNSA. The V and J ends lost 5 bases and 1 base respectively, with 11 bases between them. The CDR3 runs 14 residues. CDR3 DNA: TGTGCCAGCAGCCCCACGCAACTTAACTATGGCTACACCTTC. It is translated as CASSPTQLNYGYTF.

This rearrangement joins TRBV19 to TRBJ2-3; D may be TRBD2 (5 bases). CDR1 and CDR2 (germline): LNHDA, SQIVND (reference sequence). The CDR3 spans 15 residues. V dropped 1 base and J dropped 6 bases, with 14 bases sitting between them. CDR3: CASSIVGGQEDTQYF. DNA of the CDR3: TGTGCCAGTAGTATAGTGGGCGGGCAGGAGGATACGCAGTATTTT.

This rearrangement joins TRBV5-1 to TRBJ1-3, with D uncertain. CDR3 size: 16 residues. V gave up 2 bases and J gave up 2 bases, with 14 bases separating them. Germline values: CDR1 SGHRS, CDR2 YFSETQ. CDR3 protein: CASSLEGGIAGNTIYF. As DNA, the CDR3 is TGCGCCAGCAGCTTAGAGGGAGGGATCGCTGGAAACACCATATATTTT.

V usage is TRBV18 and J usage is TRBJ2-2, with unresolved D. Trimming removed 3 bases from V and 6 bases from J, with 11 bases in between. Germline CDR1 is KGHSH and CDR2 is LQKENI. The CDR3 loop spans 14 amino acids. The CDR3, as DNA: TGTGCCAGCTCACCGAACCCCTTGCCCGGGGAGCTGTTTTTT. Its translation: CASSPNPLPGELFF.

This chain links TRBV6-5 with TRBJ2-7; D may be TRBD2 (5 bases). The CDR3 has 15 amino acids. Germline V gives CDR1 MNHEY, CDR2 SVGAGI. The ends were cut back, 5 bases at V and 0 bases at J, with 14 bases in the middle. The CDR3, as DNA: TGTGCCAGCAGTCCCCGGGGTAGCGTCTCCTACGAGCAGTACTTC. This translates into CASSPRGSVSYEQYF.

This chain links TRBV7-2 with TRBJ1-4; 7 nucleotides agree with TRBD1. CDR1 SGHTA and CDR2 FQGNSA come from the germline V gene. The CDR3 has 17 residues. The J segment lost 4 bases and the V segment lost 1 base, leaving 9 bases of the junction unmatched. The CDR3: CASSLGLGQGVNEKLFF. The DNA of the CDR3 is TGTGCCAGCAGCTTAGGGCTCGGGCAGGGGGTTAATGAAAAACTGTTTTTT.

The gene calls are TRBV6-5 and TRBJ1-1; D may be TRBD1 (5 bases). Germline CDR1 reads MNHEY; CDR2 reads SVGAGI. This CDR3 comprises 14 residues. Deletions cut 0 bases from V and 4 bases from J, with 9 bases between. The CDR3 sequence: CASSYSGAATEAFF. The CDR3 DNA reads as TGTGCCAGCAGTTACTCAGGGGCAGCCACTGAAGCTTTCTTT.

The CDR3 here is CASSRPIGAGGQETQYF. The CDR3 DNA follows: TGTGCCAGCAGCCGCCCAATAGGAGCGGGGGGCCAAGAGACCCAGTACTTC. The chain links TRBV5-4 to TRBJ2-5, with 9 bases identical to TRBD2. The germline V gene encodes CDR1 SGHNT and CDR2 YYREEE (reference sequence). CDR3 length: 17 amino acids. J lost 1 base, V lost 4 bases, and 11 bases had no gene match.

The chain couples TRBV6-1 to TRBJ2-7; 9 bases map to TRBD1. This CDR3 spans 16 amino acids. The V and J ends lost 4 bases and 3 bases, in that order; junction bases with no gene match: 10. In germline, CDR1 is MNHNS, CDR2 SASEGT. CDR3 DNA: TGTGCCAGCAGTGCAGACACCGGGACAGGGTACTACGAGCAGTACTTC. It yields the protein CASSADTGTGYYEQYF.

The table lists this clone with a few counts. This sequence joins TRBV14 and TRBJ2-4, with D possibly being TRBD2 (6 bases). The V and J ends lost 4 bases and 9 bases respectively, with 7 bases between them. In germline, CDR1 is SGHDN, CDR2 FVKESK. This CDR3 is built from 11 residues. The DNA of the CDR3 is TGTGCCAGCAGCCGGGGGGTCATTCAGTACTTC. Encoded protein: CASSRGVIQYF.

This chain joins TRBV19 and TRBJ2-5, with D unclear. Trimming left V 3 bases short and J 1 base short, with 9 bases between. CDR1 is LNHDA, CDR2 SQIVND, per germline (reference sequence). The CDR3 is 14 residues long. The CDR3 loop is CASSILAFQETQYF. The CDR3 DNA reads TGTGCCAGTAGTATCCTCGCCTTCCAAGAGACCCAGTACTTC.

This clone is a singleton in its sample. The rearrangement joins TRBV7-3 to TRBJ2-2; possibly TRBD2 for D (5 bases). Trimming removed 7 bases from V and 6 bases from J, with 15 bases in between. Germline CDR1 is SGHTA and CDR2 is FQGTGA. The CDR3 runs 14 residues. The CDR3 bases are TGTGCCAGCACCCCACAGCGAGCGGCCGGGGAGCTGTTTTTT. As protein: CASTPQRAAGELFF.

The V gene is TRBV5-4, the J gene TRBJ1-1; no definite D call. V lost 4 bases and J 1 base, leaving 11 bases between the germline ends. The germline V gene has CDR1 SGHNT and CDR2 YYREEE (reference sequence). The CDR3 has 14 amino acids. The CDR3 loop is CASSRLSSNTEAFF. In nucleotides, the CDR3 is TGTGCCAGCAGCCGCCTGTCGTCGAACACTGAAGCTTTCTTT. Together with reference TRBV5-4 and TRBJ1-1, the CDR3 gives the full variable domain: ETGVTQSPTHLIKTRGQQVTLRCSSQSGHNTVSWYQQALGQGPQFIFQYYREEENGRGNFPPRFSGLQFPNYSSELNVNALELDDSALYLCASSRLSSNTEAFFGQGTRLTVV.

The V and J genes are TRBV5-4 and TRBJ2-1; D is unclear. CDR3 length: 14 residues. Germline V gene sequence: CDR1 SGHNT, CDR2 YYREEE (reference sequence). Trimming shortened V by 4 bases and J by 9 bases, and 17 bases separated the two germline ends. The CDR3: CASSTESLQGEQFF. The CDR3, as DNA: TGTGCCAGCAGCACCGAGAGCCTACAAGGTGAGCAGTTCTTC.

The rearrangement links TRBV4-1 to TRBJ2-1; 8 bases agree with TRBD1. From germline, CDR1 is MGHRA and CDR2 YSYEKL. J was trimmed by 5 bases and V by 8 bases; bases with no gene match: 8. CDR3 size: 14 residues. The chain's CDR3 is CASASYRGNNEQFF. In nucleotides, the CDR3 is TGCGCCAGCGCCTCGTACAGGGGGAACAATGAGCAGTTCTTC.

This chain uses TRBV5-5 with TRBJ2-2; TRBD2 aligns across 14 bases. CDR1 SGHKS and CDR2 YYEKEE come from the germline V gene (reference sequence). This CDR3 spans 20 amino acids. The J segment lost 2 bases and the V segment lost 3 bases, leaving 12 bases of the junction unmatched. CDR3 DNA: TGTGCCAGCAGCTCGATACCAAGGACTAGCGGGGGGAGAAACACCGGGGAGCTGTTTTTT. Encoded protein: CASSSIPRTSGGRNTGELFF. Full variable domain (remainder filled in from reference TRBV5-5 and TRBJ2-2): DAGVTQSPTHLIKTRGQQVTLRCSPISGHKSVSWYQQVLGQGPQFIFQYYEKEERGRGNFPDRFSARQFPNYSSELNVNALLLGDSALYLCASSSIPRTSGGRNTGELFFGEGSRLTVL.

This clone was seen just once. This sequence joins TRBV7-6 and TRBJ1-1; D may be TRBD1 (5 bases). The CDR3 spans 16 residues. The germline V gene encodes CDR1 SGHVS and CDR2 FNYEAQ. V gave up 7 bases and J gave up 1 base, with 19 bases separating them. This CDR3 is CASTIEGLTWNTEAFF. The CDR3 region has the DNA TGTGCCAGCACTATAGAGGGACTGACCTGGAACACTGAAGCTTTCTTT.

CDR3 residues: CASSLDQAGLLFF. CDR3 nucleotide sequence: TGTGCCAGCAGCTTAGATCAGGCCGGTCTTTTGTTCTTC. The V call is TRBV11-3, the J call TRBJ2-1, with unresolved D. V was clipped by 0 bases and J by 15 bases, with 15 bases between them. From germline, CDR1 is SGHNT and CDR2 YENEEA. The CDR3 length is 13 residues.

The chain has TRBV5-1 and TRBJ2-7; no clear D gene. Germline assignment: CDR1 SGHRS and CDR2 YFSETQ. V lost 2 bases and J 3 bases, leaving 6 bases between the germline ends. The CDR3 is 12 amino acids. CDR3 loop: CASSLRSYEQYF. DNA for the CDR3: TGCGCCAGCAGCTTACGGAGCTACGAGCAGTACTTC.

The chain uses TRBV18 and TRBJ2-3, with D tentatively TRBD2 (5 bases). The CDR3 is made up of 15 amino acids. V dropped 5 bases and J dropped 0 bases, with 12 bases sitting between them. From germline, CDR1 is KGHSH and CDR2 LQKENI. Here the CDR3 DNA reads TGTGCCAGCTCAGCTAGGACTTCAAGCACAGATACGCAGTATTTT. It encodes CASSARTSSTDTQYF.

The V call is TRBV28, the J call TRBJ1-2; 11 positions match TRBD1. Germline values: CDR1 MDHEN, CDR2 SYDVKM. CDR3 length: 13 amino acids. V was pared by 4 bases and J by 8 bases, with 3 bases of the junction left unmatched. The CDR3 protein is CASSSGQGGGYTF. CDR3 nucleotides: TGTGCCAGCAGTTCGGGACAGGGGGGAGGCTACACCTTC.

About this clone itself: Other DNA sequences of this sample code for an identical CDR3. J is TRBJ2-7 and V is TRBV7-9; unclear D gene. With 1 base removed from V and 4 bases from J, the gap between germline ends came to 5 bases. The CDR3 runs to 12 residues. Germline-derived CDR1 and CDR2 are SEHNR and FQNEAQ (reference sequence). The CDR3 is CASSLVGYEQYF. DNA for the CDR3: TGTGCCAGCAGCTTAGTAGGATACGAGCAGTACTTC.

J is TRBJ1-2 and V is TRBV25-1, with D hard to call. Trimming left V 1 base short and J 3 bases short, with 3 bases between. Germline V CDR1 and CDR2: MGHDK, SYGVNS. The CDR3 sequence is 12 residues long. The CDR3 region is CASSESDYGYTF. In DNA form, the CDR3 reads TGTGCCAGCAGTGAATCTGACTATGGCTACACCTTC.

The V call is TRBV9, the J call TRBJ2-5; the match to TRBD2 covers 12 bases. V shed 4 bases, J shed 2 bases, and the junction held 12 bases outside the gene matches. Germline V gene data show CDR1 as SGDLS and CDR2 as YYNGEE. There are 18 residues in the CDR3. For the CDR3, the DNA is TGTGCCAGCAGCCCTCGACGGACTAGCGGGATCAGGCAAGAGACCCAGTACTTC. Protein: CASSPRRTSGIRQETQYF.

The V call is TRBV10-3, the J call TRBJ2-7; 15 bases agree with TRBD2. This CDR3 has 16 residues. CDR1 is ENHRY, CDR2 SYGVKD, per germline. Trimming at V came to 5 bases and at J to 1 base, leaving 3 bases not matched to a gene. The CDR3 is CAISPGLAGGSYEQYF. The CDR3 coding sequence is TGTGCCATCAGTCCGGGACTAGCGGGAGGTTCCTACGAGCAGTACTTC.